A selection of T cell receptor beta chains follows, all from one sample in a study of vaccination and CD4 T cells after COVID-19. These TCRs are of unknown antigen specificity. TCRdb fed the PCR reads into MiXCR, producing one record per CDR3 protein. The sample has more than 9,000 distinct CDR3 sequences; less than 70% are singletons. Sequencing was done on a sample of CD4+ T cells from blood, cultured in vitro. Source of these receptors: a human donor who had recovered from COVID-19. The CDR3 runs from the conserved cysteine through the conserved F or W. The order of the fields is D gene, J gene, V gene, clone size, CDR3 DNA, CDR3 protein. A D gene is named only where the DNA matches it firmly. Expanded clones get a size class; other rows say once, few or many, or leave the size out.

d_gene: .
j_gene: TRBJ1-2
v_gene: TRBV30
abundance: .
CDR3nt: TGTGCCTGGAGTAACAGGGCCCGCTACACCTTC
CDR3aa: CAWSNRARYTF

d_gene: TRBD1
j_gene: TRBJ1-5
v_gene: TRBV6-2/TRBV6-3
abundance: .
CDR3nt: TGTGCCAGCAGTCAGCCAGGGGGCGCTCAGCCCCAGCATTTT
CDR3aa: CASSQPGGAQPQHF

d_gene: .
j_gene: TRBJ2-1
v_gene: TRBV6-1
abundance: .
CDR3nt: TGTGCCAGCAGTGAAGATTATGGCGGGAACAAAAATGAGCAGTTCTTC
CDR3aa: CASSEDYGGNKNEQFF

d_gene: TRBD1
j_gene: TRBJ1-5
v_gene: TRBV30
abundance: .
CDR3nt: TGTGCCTGGACCGACAGGGGCAATCAGCCCCAGCATTTT
CDR3aa: CAWTDRGNQPQHF

d_gene: .
j_gene: TRBJ1-3
v_gene: TRBV7-2
abundance: .
CDR3nt: TGTGCCAGCAGCTTATATCCATTCCAAGACACCATATATTTT
CDR3aa: CASSLYPFQDTIYF

d_gene: TRBD1
j_gene: TRBJ2-7
v_gene: TRBV27
abundance: .
CDR3nt: TGTGCCAGCAGCAGGGACAGGGCCGGCTACGAGCAGTACTTC
CDR3aa: CASSRDRAGYEQYF

d_gene: .
j_gene: TRBJ2-3
v_gene: TRBV6-1
abundance: .
CDR3nt: TGTGCCAGCAGTGCTGACAGGCCGAGCACAGATACGCAGTATTTT
CDR3aa: CASSADRPSTDTQYF

d_gene: TRBD2
j_gene: TRBJ2-2
v_gene: TRBV27
abundance: few
CDR3nt: TGTGCCAGCAGTCCGAGACTAGCGTCGGGCACCGGGGAGCTGTTTTTT
CDR3aa: CASSPRLASGTGELFF

d_gene: TRBD2
j_gene: TRBJ2-1
v_gene: TRBV6-5
abundance: few
CDR3nt: TGTGCCAGCAGTTACCAAGGGACTAGCGGACCCTACAATGAGCAGTTCTTC
CDR3aa: CASSYQGTSGPYNEQFF

d_gene: TRBD2
j_gene: TRBJ2-1
v_gene: TRBV14
abundance: .
CDR3nt: TGTGCCAGCAGCCCCCCGGGAGCGGGGGGCCGCTACAATGAGCAGTTCTTC
CDR3aa: CASSPPGAGGRYNEQFF

d_gene: TRBD2
j_gene: TRBJ2-1
v_gene: TRBV16
abundance: .
CDR3nt: TGTGCCAGCAGCCAAGGTTTCCGGCTAGCGGGATCCACCCGTAACTACAATGAGCAGTTCTTC
CDR3aa: CASSQGFRLAGSTRNYNEQFF

d_gene: .
j_gene: TRBJ1-6
v_gene: TRBV12-3/TRBV12-4
abundance: .
CDR3nt: TGTGCCAGCAGTTTAGTTTCAGGGGCTCCGGGGGCCCTCCACTTT
CDR3aa: CASSLVSGAPGALHF

d_gene: .
j_gene: TRBJ1-6
v_gene: TRBV7-2
abundance: few
CDR3nt: TGTGCCAGCAGCTTGCGGACGGAGAATTCACCCCTCCACTTT
CDR3aa: CASSLRTENSPLHF

d_gene: .
j_gene: TRBJ1-5
v_gene: TRBV6-1
abundance: .
CDR3nt: TGTGCCATCAGTGAGTCTCCAGGGCGGGGAGAGCCCCAGCATTTT
CDR3aa: CAISESPGRGEPQHF

d_gene: .
j_gene: TRBJ1-2
v_gene: TRBV28
abundance: few
CDR3nt: TGTGCCAGCACGACTGACAGCTTCTATGGCTACACCTTC
CDR3aa: CASTTDSFYGYTF

d_gene: TRBD2
j_gene: TRBJ2-3
v_gene: TRBV20-1
abundance: .
CDR3nt: TGCAGTGCTAGCAGCGGGAGAAGTAGTCACACAGATACGCAGTATTTT
CDR3aa: CSASSGRSSHTDTQYF